Shown below are 21 T cell receptor beta chains from a single sample sequenced in a study of T cell responses to AZD1222 COVID-19 vaccine. Clones were sequenced by immunoSEQ multiplex PCR, and TCRdb holds only the in-frame ones, with some missing. Here the sample spans 150,000 or so clones, 93% being singletons. Specimen: peripheral blood, collected on day 0 of AZD1222 vaccination. These receptors were collected from an adult in good health.

This chain connects TRBV19 to TRBJ2-6, with D perhaps matching TRBD2 (5 bases). Trimming took off 3 bases at V and 4 bases at J, with 13 bases between the two ends. The CDR3 spans 16 residues. Germline CDR1 LNHDA, CDR2 SQIVND (reference sequence). The chain's CDR3 is CASSIPPGSGANVLTF. The CDR3 DNA sequence: TGTGCCAGTAGTATCCCCCCGGGGTCAGGGGCCAACGTCCTGACTTTC.

The chain employs TRBV15 and TRBJ1-2; possibly TRBD1 for D (6 bases). CDR1 and CDR2 (germline): LNHNV, YYDKDF (reference sequence). CDR3 length: 16 residues. The germline V and J ends were trimmed by 2 bases and 3 bases, with 16 bases remaining between them. The CDR3 region has the DNA TGTGCCACCAGCAGAACCATTCGACAGGTGGACTATGGCTACACCTTC. Translated, it gives CATSRTIRQVDYGYTF. Full variable domain (outside the CDR3, taken from reference TRBV15 and TRBJ1-2): DAMVIQNPRYQVTQFGKPVTLSCSQTLNHNVMYWYQQKSSQAPKLLFHYYDKDFNNEADTPDNFQSRRPNTSFCFLDIRSPGLGDTAMYLCATSRTIRQVDYGYTFGSGTRLTVV.

The J gene is TRBJ2-2, the V gene TRBV4-1, with 10 bases identical to TRBD2. CDR3 length equals 17 residues. Germline loops: CDR1 MGHRA, CDR2 YSYEKL. The trim removed 1 base at V and 4 bases at J, leaving 6 bases unmatched. The CDR3 region has the DNA TGCGCCAGCAGCCAAGGGCTAGCGGGAGTAACCACCGGGGAGCTGTTTTTT. It codes for CASSQGLAGVTTGELFF.

The gene calls are TRBV28 and TRBJ2-7, with 8 bases lining up with TRBD2. This CDR3 region has 16 residues. Germline V gene lookup returns CDR1 MDHEN and CDR2 SYDVKM. Losses at the gene ends were 5 bases for V and 0 bases for J; bases not matched to a gene: 9. CDR3 residues: CASSASGGGSSYEQYF. DNA for the CDR3: TGTGCCAGCAGTGCGTCGGGCGGGGGGAGCTCCTACGAGCAGTACTTC.

The chain couples TRBV5-6 to TRBJ1-4; 7 positions agree with TRBD1. Germline CDR1 reads SGHDT; CDR2 reads YYEEEE. There are 15 residues in the CDR3. V dropped 4 bases and J dropped 3; count of bases not matched to a gene: 6. The chain's CDR3 is CASSLPGGANEKLFF. In DNA form, the CDR3 reads TGTGCCAGCAGCCTCCCAGGGGGGGCTAATGAAAAACTGTTTTTT. The full variable domain, with the rest looked up from reference TRBV5-6 and TRBJ1-4, is DAGVTQSPTHLIKTRGQQVTLRCSPKSGHDTVSWYQQALGQGPQFIFQYYEEEERQRGNFPDRFSGHQFPNYSSELNVNALLLGDSALYLCASSLPGGANEKLFFGSGTQLSVL.

J is TRBJ2-3 and V is TRBV13; TRBD2 is a possible D gene (5 bases). Trimming removed 5 bases from V and 6 bases from J, with 9 bases in between. Germline assignment: CDR1 PRHDT and CDR2 FYEKMQ (reference sequence). The CDR3 is 12 residues long. This CDR3 is CASSHSADTQYF. The CDR3 coding sequence is TGTGCCAGCAGCCATAGCGCGGATACGCAGTATTTT.

This clone has only one observation. The rearrangement uses TRBV29-1 and TRBJ2-5; unclear D gene. V lost 7 bases and J 5 bases, leaving 14 bases between the germline ends. This CDR3 region has 12 residues. The germline CDR1 and CDR2 sequences are SQVTM and ANQGSEA. The DNA for the CDR3 is TGCAGCGCTGGAGAGTTCAGGGAGACCCAGTACTTC. Encoded protein: CSAGEFRETQYF. Combining the CDR3 with reference TRBV29-1 and TRBJ2-5 gives the whole variable domain SAVISQKPSRDICQRGTSLTIQCQVDSQVTMMFWYRQQPGQSLTLIATANQGSEATYESGFVIDKFPISRPNLTFSTLTVSNMSPEDSSIYLCSAGEFRETQYFGPGTRLLVL.

The chain couples TRBV6-4 to TRBJ2-2; D is possibly TRBD1 (5 bases). Germline V CDR1 and CDR2: MRHNA, SNTAGT. The CDR3 is made up of 14 amino acids. The V gene lost 2 bases and the J gene lost 6 bases, with 10 bases spanning the gap. The CDR3 loop reads CASSDKEGAGELFF. DNA of the CDR3: TGTGCCAGCAGTGACAAGGAAGGGGCCGGGGAGCTGTTTTTT.

The chain is built from TRBV19 and TRBJ2-7; maybe TRBD1 (6 bases). Trimming shortened V by 4 bases and J by 0 bases, and 7 bases separated the two germline ends. This CDR3 comprises 13 residues. The V gene's germline CDR1 is LNHDA and CDR2 SQIVND (reference sequence). CDR3 region: CASSNRVSYEQYF. The CDR3 DNA reads as TGTGCCAGTAGTAACAGGGTCTCCTACGAGCAGTACTTC.

The V call is TRBV5-6, the J call TRBJ1-2; 9 nucleotides line up with TRBD1. Germline V gene lookup returns CDR1 SGHDT and CDR2 YYEEEE. J was trimmed by 4 bases and V by 0 bases; bases with no gene match: 4. This CDR3 region has 15 residues. The CDR3 region is CASSLGGQGFYGYTF. The CDR3 nucleotides are TGTGCCAGCAGCTTGGGTGGACAGGGGTTCTATGGCTACACCTTC.

V usage is TRBV10-3 and J usage is TRBJ2-7; D possibly matches TRBD1 or TRBD2 (6 bases each). Germline CDR1 ENHRY, CDR2 SYGVKD. The CDR3 is 12 residues long. Between the trimmed V and J ends, which lost 6 bases and 7 bases, there was a span of 13 bases. The CDR3 loop reads CAIRAGGPEQYF. CDR3 sequence (DNA): TGTGCCATCAGAGCCGGGGGCCCAGAGCAGTACTTC.

The chain combines TRBV9 with TRBJ2-4; 12 positions agree with TRBD1. V lost 0 bases to trimming and J lost 7 bases; unmatched junction nucleotides: 17. This CDR3 spans 20 amino acids. Per the germline V gene, CDR1 is SGDLS and CDR2 is YYNGEE. CDR3 residues: CASSVVKKPGTGGRGNIQYF. The CDR3 coding sequence is TGTGCCAGCAGCGTAGTCAAAAAACCCGGGACAGGGGGCAGAGGGAACATTCAGTACTTC.

The chain couples TRBV11-2 to TRBJ1-3; D remains unclear. This CDR3 contains 13 residues. The V end lost 2 bases, the J end lost 6 bases, and 8 bases lay between the germline ends. Germline-derived CDR1 and CDR2 are SGHAT and FQNNGV. The CDR3 loop is CASSLTLSNTIYF. CDR3 DNA sequence: TGTGCCAGCAGCTTAACGCTCTCAAACACCATATATTTT.

This chain links TRBV9 with TRBJ2-3, with TRBD1 as a possible D gene (6 bases). This CDR3 has 17 amino acids. From germline, CDR1 is SGDLS and CDR2 YYNGEE. Trimming shortened V by 0 bases and J by 0 bases, and 14 bases separated the two germline ends. DNA for the CDR3: TGTGCCAGCAGCGTAGCGCCCGGGACATTTAGCACAGATACGCAGTATTTT. Amino acid sequence: CASSVAPGTFSTDTQYF.

The CDR3: CASSESGGLAGQETQYF. In nucleotides, the CDR3 is TGCGCCAGCAGTGAGTCAGGGGGACTAGCGGGCCAAGAGACCCAGTACTTC. The rearrangement uses TRBV10-2 and TRBJ2-5; TRBD2 matches 12 bases. The CDR3 spans 17 residues. Trimming took 0 bases from V and 1 from J; bases not matched to a gene: 3. CDR1 is WSHSY and CDR2 is SAAADI in the germline V gene.

The CDR3 DNA sequence: TGTGCCATCAGTGAGGAAAAGAACACTGAAGCTTTCTTT. Translation gives CAISEEKNTEAFF. The chain is built from TRBV10-3 and TRBJ1-1; D uncertain. The CDR3 loop spans 13 amino acids. CDR1 ENHRY and CDR2 SYGVKD come from the germline V gene. Trimming pared 2 bases from V and 1 base from J, leaving 5 bases between.

This chain uses TRBV3-1 (or the pseudogene TRBV3-2) with TRBJ1-1; 7 bases fit TRBD1. Germline CDR1 LGHDT, CDR2 YNNKEL (reference sequence). V trimming: 3 bases; J trimming: 1 base; junction bases outside the gene matches: 5. The CDR3 length is 15 residues. CDR3 in DNA: TGTGCCAGCAGCCAGTGGGGACAGCCGAACACTGAAGCTTTCTTT. Translating it yields CASSQWGQPNTEAFF.

The chain carries TRBV18 and TRBJ1-2, with D unresolved. Deletions cut 2 bases from V and 7 bases from J, with 5 bases between. The CDR3 runs to 11 residues. The germline gives CDR1 KGHSH, CDR2 LQKENI. CDR3 loop: CASSPGRGYTF. CDR3 in DNA: TGTGCCAGCTCACCAGGGCGTGGCTACACCTTC.

The chain has TRBV7-6 and TRBJ2-7; 8 positions match TRBD2. The CDR3 covers 20 residues. The trim removed 0 bases at V and 2 bases at J, leaving 18 bases unmatched. Germline V gene sequence: CDR1 SGHVS, CDR2 FNYEAQ. The CDR3 here is CASSLAYIGLAGEETYEQYF. CDR3 DNA sequence: TGTGCCAGCAGCTTAGCGTATATAGGACTAGCTGGGGAGGAAACCTACGAGCAGTACTTC.

This chain uses TRBV19 with TRBJ2-6; TRBD1 agrees at 8 bases. CDR1 and CDR2 (germline): LNHDA, SQIVND (reference sequence). This CDR3 has 18 residues. V gave up 0 bases and J gave up 4 bases; unmatched junction bases: 8. CDR3 coding DNA: TGTGCCAGTAGTATAGATCCTCGGACAGGGCCAGGGGCCAACGTCCTGACTTTC. It encodes CASSIDPRTGPGANVLTF.

The chain carries TRBV15 and TRBJ2-1; 7 bases are shared with TRBD2. The CDR3 runs to 15 residues. Germline trimming cut 0 bases from V and 5 bases from J; bases unmatched to any gene: 4. Germline assignment: CDR1 LNHNV and CDR2 YYDKDF (reference sequence). This chain's CDR3 is CATSRDAGAHNEQFF. CDR3 nucleotide sequence: TGTGCCACCAGCAGAGATGCGGGAGCCCACAATGAGCAGTTCTTC.